This entry concerns a single T cell receptor (beta chain). As yet, its antigen is unknown. Since a much larger clone is just one base distant, this may be a read error. TCRdb analysed the PCR reads with MiXCR anew, one entry per CDR3 protein. Of hundreds of thousands of distinct CDR3 sequences in the sample, 20% to 25% were seen once. A CD8+CD4-CCR7+CD45RA+ phenotype served as the sorting definition for naive CD8 T cells. This record comes from a study of molecular identifiers for immune sequencing clone quantification. Background on the study: Naive CD8 RNA (around 20,000 or 99,000 cells) was divided into five aliquots, with four sequenced.

Study-level points and caveats: Spike-in Jurkat TCR RNA from a single cell reportedly registered among about 1 million naive cells.

CDR3 length: 12 amino acids. In germline, CDR1 is SGHVS, CDR2 FNYEAQ. Between the trimmed V and J ends, which lost 5 bases and 10 bases, there was a span of 14 bases. The chain carries TRBV7-6 and TRBJ1-1, with unresolved D. Sequences were obtained from naive CD8+ T cells from blood, with Jurkat cell RNA spiked in. As for subset: FACS-sorted CD8+CD4-CCR7+CD45RA+ naive T cells. This TCR was recovered from a human donor in good health. Some libraries in this study had Jurkat cell RNA spiked in. This CDR3 is CASSISGGGAFF. DNA of the CDR3: TGTGCCAGCAGCATATCTGGCGGAGGAGCTTTCTTT.